These 30 T cell receptor beta chains share one sample of origin, sequenced in a study of shared clonotypes between healthy human individuals. TCRdb's table, derived via immunoSEQ multiplex PCR, lists solely in-frame clones and lacks some. The sample has about 2.3 million clones; about 90% are singletons. The sequenced sample consisted of naive CD4+ T cells from PBMCs. Subset defined: CD45RA+ positively selected. The receptors derive from a man between 18 and 35 years old in good health. Some clones in this sample may be carry-over from other donors' samples.

This chain uses TRBV2 with TRBJ2-3; 7 bases line up with TRBD2. Germline lookup yields CDR1 SNHLY and CDR2 FYNNEI. J gave up 0 bases and V 7 bases, and 7 bases lay outside the gene matches. The CDR3 spans 15 residues. The CDR3 loop is CASTTGGASTDTQYF. In DNA, the CDR3 is TGTGCCAGCACCACGGGAGGAGCTAGCACAGATACGCAGTATTTT.

V and J are TRBV19 and TRBJ2-1; TRBD1 aligns across 10 bases. The CDR3 contains 16 residues. CDR1 is LNHDA and CDR2 is SQIVND in the germline V gene (reference sequence). Trimming at V came to 10 bases and at J to 7 bases, leaving 16 bases not matched to a gene. The CDR3 spells CATSPWDRGTGNEQFF. The CDR3 bases are TGTGCCACCTCGCCCTGGGACAGGGGCACGGGGAATGAGCAGTTCTTC. Looking up the rest from reference TRBV19 and TRBJ2-1 gives the full variable domain: DGGITQSPKYLFRKEGQNVTLSCEQNLNHDAMYWYRQDPGQGLRLIYYSQIVNDFQKGDIAEGYSVSREKKESFPLTVTSAQKNPTAFYLCATSPWDRGTGNEQFFGPGTRLTVL.

The chain joins TRBV5-1 to TRBJ2-6; TRBD1 agrees at 10 bases. The CDR3 runs 16 residues. Looked up from germline, CDR1 is SGHRS and CDR2 is YFSETQ. V gave up 4 bases and J gave up 8 bases; unmatched junction bases: 9. The CDR3 DNA reads TGCGCCAGCAGCCCTGGGGGGACAGGGGAGACCAACGTCCTGACTTTC. It encodes CASSPGGTGETNVLTF.

The chain is built from TRBV11-3 and TRBJ2-5; 8 nucleotides agree with TRBD2. Looked up from germline, CDR1 is SGHNT and CDR2 is YENEEA. The V gene end was trimmed by 5 bases and the J gene end by 4 bases; junction bases not matched to a gene: 9. The CDR3 extends over 15 amino acids. CDR3 DNA: TGTGCCAGCAGCACCTCCGTAGCGGGACCAGAGACCCAGTACTTC. It codes for CASSTSVAGPETQYF.

The chain combines TRBV29-1 with TRBJ2-7; D is unresolved. From germline, CDR1 is SQVTM and CDR2 ANQGSEA. The V end lost 4 bases, the J end lost 0 bases, and 10 bases lay between the germline ends. This CDR3 is 13 amino acids long. The CDR3 DNA reads as TGCAGCGTTGCTTTTCAAGACTCCTACGAGCAGTACTTC. This sequence encodes CSVAFQDSYEQYF.

A remark on this clone: Additional DNA sequences in this sample encode the identical CDR3. The chain is built from TRBV18 and TRBJ2-7; D possibly uses TRBD1 or TRBD2 (5 bases each). Germline lookup yields CDR1 KGHSH and CDR2 LQKENI. Trimming removed 3 bases at V and 0 bases at J, with 9 bases between. CDR3 length equals 14 residues. This chain's CDR3 is CASSPGTVSYEQYF. The CDR3 DNA sequence: TGTGCCAGCTCACCCGGGACGGTCTCCTACGAGCAGTACTTC.

This chain uses TRBV6-5 with TRBJ2-6; either TRBD1 or TRBD2 may fit D (7 bases each). Looked up from germline, CDR1 is MNHEY and CDR2 is SVGAGI. This CDR3 has 16 amino acids. The V end was cut by 3 bases, the J end by 1 base, with 10 bases between. The CDR3 loop reads CASSYQGGSGANVLTF. Written as DNA, the CDR3 is TGTGCCAGCAGTTATCAGGGGGGGTCTGGGGCCAACGTCCTGACTTTC.

The chain carries TRBV28 and TRBJ1-2; D is undetermined. Germline V gene sequence: CDR1 MDHEN, CDR2 SYDVKM. This CDR3 region has 14 residues. V lost 4 bases and J 4 bases, leaving 13 bases between the germline ends. DNA of the CDR3: TGTGCCAGCAGTTGGAGAGGGCCCTCCTATGGCTACACCTTC. It codes for CASSWRGPSYGYTF.

DNA for the CDR3: TGCGCCAGCAGCGCCCACCCCCCAGGGGAGAGCAATCAGCCCCAGCATTTT. Residues: CASSAHPPGESNQPQHF. The chain uses TRBV5-1 and TRBJ1-5, with a weak D call TRBD1 (6 bases). This CDR3 has 17 amino acids. The germline CDR1 and CDR2 sequences are SGHRS and YFSETQ. V was clipped by 4 bases and J by 1 base, with 18 bases between them.

V and J are TRBV19 and TRBJ1-1, with D hard to call. The CDR3 is 13 residues long. Germline V gene data show CDR1 as LNHDA and CDR2 as SQIVND (reference sequence). The ends were cut back, 5 bases at V and 6 bases at J, with 13 bases in the middle. The DNA for the CDR3 is TGTGCCAGTAGTTTCGGCCAGAAGGCTGAAGCTTTCTTT. This encodes CASSFGQKAEAFF. Drawing the rest from reference TRBV19 and TRBJ1-1, the complete variable domain is DGGITQSPKYLFRKEGQNVTLSCEQNLNHDAMYWYRQDPGQGLRLIYYSQIVNDFQKGDIAEGYSVSREKKESFPLTVTSAQKNPTAFYLCASSFGQKAEAFFGQGTRLTVV.

This sequence joins TRBV5-1 and TRBJ2-2; 8 bases are a match to TRBD1. This CDR3 comprises 18 residues. Germline V gene data show CDR1 as SGHRS and CDR2 as YFSETQ. V trimming: 4 bases; J trimming: 3 bases; junction bases outside the gene matches: 14. CDR3 DNA: TGCGCCAGCAGCCCCTTACGATCGGACAGGGAGTACACCGGGGAGCTGTTTTTT. Its protein product is CASSPLRSDREYTGELFF. The whole variable domain, remainder taken from reference TRBV5-1 and TRBJ2-2, is KAGVTQTPRYLIKTRGQQVTLSCSPISGHRSVSWYQQTPGQGLQFLFEYFSETQRNKGNFPGRFSGRQFSNSRSEMNVSTLELGDSALYLCASSPLRSDREYTGELFFGEGSRLTVL.

The chain combines TRBV4-1 with TRBJ2-7, with D perhaps matching TRBD2 (5 bases). Looked up from germline, CDR1 is MGHRA and CDR2 is YSYEKL. The ends were cut back, 0 bases at V and 3 bases at J, with 12 bases in the middle. CDR3 length: 15 residues. DNA of the CDR3: TGCGCCAGCAGCCAAGATTCAACGGGATACTACGAGCAGTACTTC. This encodes CASSQDSTGYYEQYF.

V usage is TRBV27 and J usage is TRBJ2-7; TRBD2 agrees at 7 bases. Losses at the gene ends were 6 bases for V and 0 bases for J; bases not matched to a gene: 11. Germline V gene sequence: CDR1 MNHEY, CDR2 SMNVEV (reference sequence). The CDR3 has 16 amino acids. CDR3 protein: CASRRASGASSYEQYF. Here the CDR3 DNA reads TGTGCCAGCAGAAGGGCTAGCGGTGCCTCCTCCTACGAGCAGTACTTC.

The chain combines TRBV11-3 with TRBJ2-1; TRBD2 matches 8 bases. Germline values: CDR1 SGHNT, CDR2 YENEEA. V shed 5 bases and J 6 bases; nucleotides not matched to a gene: 9. The CDR3 runs 15 residues. CDR3 DNA sequence: TGTGCCAGCAGCCGGGGGGGAGTCGGGGCCAATGAGCAGTTCTTC. Translation gives CASSRGGVGANEQFF.

The chain has TRBV7-9 and TRBJ1-1; D gene unclear. The CDR3 covers 13 residues. Germline V gene sequence: CDR1 SEHNR, CDR2 FQNEAQ (reference sequence). V was cut by 3 bases and J by 0 bases, with 5 bases left in between. The CDR3 loop reads CASSFQLNTEAFF. CDR3 in DNA: TGTGCCAGCAGCTTCCAGCTGAACACTGAAGCTTTCTTT.

The rearrangement uses TRBV6-5 and TRBJ2-2, with D unclear. The V end lost 7 bases, the J end lost 0 bases, and 3 bases lay between the germline ends. Germline V gene data show CDR1 as MNHEY and CDR2 as SVGAGI. This CDR3 comprises 12 residues. The CDR3: CASKANTGELFF. The DNA of the CDR3 is TGTGCCAGCAAGGCGAACACCGGGGAGCTGTTTTTT.

The CDR3 region has the DNA TGTGCCAGCAGTCCCACGGGACTAGCGACTTCAGATACGCAGTATTTT. Translated, it gives CASSPTGLATSDTQYF. This chain uses TRBV28 with TRBJ2-3; 10 nucleotides align to TRBD2. CDR3 size: 16 residues. The V gene's germline CDR1 is MDHEN and CDR2 SYDVKM. V lost 5 bases to trimming and J lost 4 bases; unmatched junction nucleotides: 9. Together with reference TRBV28 and TRBJ2-3, the CDR3 gives the full variable domain: DVKVTQSSRYLVKRTGEKVFLECVQDMDHENMFWYRQDPGLGLRLIYFSYDVKMKEKGDIPEGYSVSREKKERFSLILESASTNQTSMYLCASSPTGLATSDTQYFGPGTRLTVL.

V gene TRBV10-1 combines with J gene TRBJ1-1; no firm D call. Germline V CDR1 and CDR2: WNHNN, SYGVQD (reference sequence). CDR3 length: 13 residues. V lost 5 bases and J 3 bases, leaving 10 bases between the germline ends. The CDR3 sequence: CASSPGPYTEAFF. The DNA for the CDR3 is TGCGCCAGCAGTCCCGGGCCCTACACTGAAGCTTTCTTT.

The V call is TRBV28, the J call TRBJ1-3; TRBD1 might be the D (5 bases). The CDR3 has 14 amino acids. The germline gives CDR1 MDHEN, CDR2 SYDVKM. The V end lost 10 bases, the J end lost 0 bases, and 13 bases lay between the germline ends. Written as DNA, the CDR3 is TGTGCCACGATGGGGGGTGGCTCTGGAAACACCATATATTTT. Translation gives CATMGGGSGNTIYF.

This chain joins TRBV15 and TRBJ2-1, with 9 bases that match TRBD2. Trimming took 0 bases from V and 2 from J; bases not matched to a gene: 8. CDR1 and CDR2 (germline): LNHNV, YYDKDF (reference sequence). The CDR3 extends over 18 amino acids. CDR3 DNA sequence: TGTGCCACCAGCAGAGATTCCCGCGGGAGGGCCCCCTACAATGAGCAGTTCTTC. Its protein product is CATSRDSRGRAPYNEQFF.

Only a few counts were recorded for this clone. The V and J genes are TRBV6-5 and TRBJ1-4; no firm D call. Germline V gene sequence: CDR1 MNHEY, CDR2 SVGAGI. V was pared by 2 bases and J by 0 bases, with 4 bases between. This CDR3 has 14 amino acids. CDR3 DNA: TGTGCCAGCAGTTACGGGTCAACTAATGAAAAACTGTTTTTT. It translates to CASSYGSTNEKLFF.

The J gene is TRBJ2-6, the V gene TRBV7-9, with D tentatively TRBD2 (6 bases). The CDR3 is 18 amino acids. Trimming left V 5 bases short and J 4 bases short, with 21 bases between. Germline V CDR1 and CDR2: SEHNR, FQNEAQ (reference sequence). The chain's CDR3 is CASSPTLGVGGGANVLTF. CDR3 nucleotides: TGTGCCAGCAGCCCTACGCTGGGGGTGGGAGGAGGGGCCAACGTCCTGACTTTC.

V gene TRBV6-1 combines with J gene TRBJ1-4, with TRBD1 identical over 7 bases. From germline, CDR1 is MNHNS and CDR2 SASEGT. Trimming cost V 4 bases and J 8 bases; bases outside gene matches: 7. This CDR3 comprises 14 residues. The CDR3 DNA is TGTGCCAGCAGTGTGGGACAGCGGGGGGAAAAACTGTTTTTT. Translating it yields CASSVGQRGEKLFF.

This rearrangement joins TRBV6-6 to TRBJ2-2; D is possibly TRBD1 (5 bases). CDR3 size: 16 residues. The germline V gene has CDR1 MNHNY and CDR2 SVGAGI (reference sequence). Trimming stripped 3 bases from V and 8 bases from J, with 19 bases between. The CDR3 loop is CASSYGAARGWGELFF. The CDR3 coding sequence is TGTGCCAGCAGTTATGGGGCAGCACGAGGCTGGGGGGAGCTGTTTTTT.

The chain links TRBV9 to TRBJ1-1; D remains ambiguous. CDR1 is SGDLS, CDR2 YYNGEE, per germline. Trimming took 5 bases from V and 0 from J, leaving 8 bases between them. CDR3 length: 13 amino acids. The CDR3 here is CASSMDLNTEAFF. The CDR3 DNA sequence: TGTGCCAGCAGTATGGACTTGAACACTGAAGCTTTCTTT.

The rearrangement joins TRBV7-9 to TRBJ1-4; D not certain. The CDR3 sequence is 15 residues long. Germline CDR1 reads SEHNR; CDR2 reads FQNEAQ (reference sequence). Trimming left V 5 bases short and J 0 bases short, with 10 bases between. The CDR3 sequence: CASSPQETTNEKLFF. Here the CDR3 DNA reads TGTGCCAGCAGCCCCCAGGAAACAACTAATGAAAAACTGTTTTTT.

A remark on this clone: At the DNA level, this CDR3 is encoded by other sequences in the same sample as well. J is TRBJ2-7 and V is TRBV11-3; perhaps TRBD2 as D (5 bases). V was pared by 4 bases and J by 3 bases, with 7 bases between. The CDR3 has 12 residues. Looked up from germline, CDR1 is SGHNT and CDR2 is YENEEA. The CDR3 nucleotides read TGTGCCAGCAGCTCGAGGGACTACGAGCAGTACTTC. Encoded protein: CASSSRDYEQYF.

V usage is TRBV5-4 and J usage is TRBJ1-1; 11 bases agree with TRBD1. The CDR3 spans 15 residues. V dropped 3 bases and J dropped 5; count of bases not matched to a gene: 6. Per the germline V gene, CDR1 is SGHNT and CDR2 is YYREEE (reference sequence). CDR3 in amino acids: CASSYPGQGETEAFF. In nucleotides, the CDR3 is TGTGCCAGCAGCTACCCGGGACAGGGGGAAACTGAAGCTTTCTTT. The variable domain in full, with the rest retrieved from reference TRBV5-4 and TRBJ1-1, is ETGVTQSPTHLIKTRGQQVTLRCSSQSGHNTVSWYQQALGQGPQFIFQYYREEENGRGNFPPRFSGLQFPNYSSELNVNALELDDSALYLCASSYPGQGETEAFFGQGTRLTVV.

This CDR3 is CASSEAGGPTNEKLFF. CDR3 sequence (DNA): TGTGCCAGCAGTGAAGCGGGGGGACCAACTAATGAAAAACTGTTTTTT. The chain combines TRBV6-1 with TRBJ1-4, with D maybe TRBD1 (5 bases). The CDR3 contains 16 residues. The germline V gene encodes CDR1 MNHNS and CDR2 SASEGT. Trimming pared 0 bases from V and 0 bases from J, leaving 8 bases between.

The chain carries TRBV15 and TRBJ2-1; D not resolved. Germline V lookup: CDR1 LNHNV, CDR2 YYDKDF (reference sequence). V lost 5 bases and J lost 2, with 10 bases in between. The CDR3 length is 14 residues. The CDR3 protein is CATSLETAYNEQFF. In nucleotides, the CDR3 is TGTGCCACCAGCCTCGAGACGGCCTACAATGAGCAGTTCTTC.